These 12 T cell receptor beta chains were sequenced from one sample in a study of blood T cell repertoires in COVID-19. Produced via immunoSEQ multiplex PCR; TCRdb's table is partial and in-frame only. The table has about 74,000 clones, about 89% seen once. Sequenced sample: peripheral blood. All receptors come from a man aged 50-60 years with COVID-19, enrolled during active disease.

This chain joins TRBV5-4 and TRBJ2-5; D is uncertain. The CDR3 consists of 14 residues. Germline CDR1 SGHNT, CDR2 YYREEE (reference sequence). V lost 7 bases and J 3 bases, leaving 16 bases between the germline ends. CDR3 amino acids: CASAHHRTKETQYF. For the CDR3, the DNA is TGTGCCAGCGCCCACCATAGAACCAAAGAGACCCAGTACTTC.

The chain recombines TRBV13 with TRBJ2-2; D unresolved. The CDR3 totals 13 residues. V was cut by 5 bases and J by 7 bases, with 11 bases left in between. The germline V gene encodes CDR1 PRHDT and CDR2 FYEKMQ (reference sequence). The chain's CDR3 is CASSRGRVGELFF. CDR3 DNA sequence: TGTGCCAGCAGCCGAGGTCGGGTCGGGGAGCTGTTTTTT.

This chain joins TRBV28 and TRBJ2-1, with 7 positions matching TRBD2. Germline values: CDR1 MDHEN, CDR2 SYDVKM. V lost 1 base to trimming and J lost 4 bases; unmatched junction nucleotides: 10. The length of the CDR3 is 17 residues. The DNA for the CDR3 is TGTGCCAGCAGTTTATTGGCACCTAGCGGACTGTACAATGAGCAGTTCTTC. The encoded protein is CASSLLAPSGLYNEQFF.

The rearrangement joins TRBV9 to TRBJ2-1; D is possibly TRBD1 (6 bases). CDR1 is SGDLS, CDR2 YYNGEE, per germline. V was trimmed by 3 bases and J by 5 bases, leaving 15 bases between them. CDR3 size: 15 residues. In DNA form, the CDR3 reads TGTGCCAGCAGCGGGGTGACAGGCACACACAATGAGCAGTTCTTC. It translates to CASSGVTGTHNEQFF.

The rearrangement joins TRBV24-1 to TRBJ1-2; D gene unclear. Germline V gives CDR1 KGHDR, CDR2 SFDVKD. The CDR3 extends over 12 amino acids. Trimming left V 1 base short and J 7 bases short, with 6 bases between. The CDR3 nucleotides are TGTGCCACCAGTGATTTCGGGGTTGGCTACACCTTC. It is translated as CATSDFGVGYTF.

This clone has more than one count but fewer than ten. The chain combines TRBV6-5 with TRBJ2-7, with 7 bases fitting TRBD2. The ends lost 7 bases at V and 2 bases at J; junction bases unmatched: 11. CDR3 length: 15 residues. Germline lookup yields CDR1 MNHEY and CDR2 SVGAGI. The CDR3 is CASTYLADRTYEQYF. In DNA form, the CDR3 reads TGTGCCAGCACGTATCTAGCGGACCGTACCTACGAGCAGTACTTC.

V gene TRBV7-8 combines with J gene TRBJ1-1, with D perhaps TRBD1 (5 bases). Germline V gene lookup returns CDR1 SGHVS and CDR2 FQNEAQ. With 5 bases removed from V and 2 bases from J, the gap between germline ends came to 9 bases. The CDR3 has 13 residues. DNA of the CDR3: TGTGCCAGCAGCGGGGCTACTAACACTGAAGCTTTCTTT. This gives the protein CASSGATNTEAFF.

This chain joins TRBV5-6 and TRBJ1-5; D perhaps matches TRBD1 (6 bases). CDR3 length: 13 amino acids. Looked up from germline, CDR1 is SGHDT and CDR2 is YYEEEE. Trimming left V 1 base short and J 4 bases short, with 6 bases between. The CDR3 sequence is CASSLQGNQPQHF. The CDR3 DNA sequence: TGTGCCAGCAGCTTGCAGGGGAATCAGCCCCAGCATTTT.

The rearrangement joins TRBV9 to TRBJ1-1; TRBD1 matches at 7 bases. Germline values: CDR1 SGDLS, CDR2 YYNGEE. The CDR3 totals 13 residues. The V segment lost 3 bases and the J segment 6 bases; nucleotides outside the gene matches: 5. The CDR3 protein is CASSAGTAAEAFF. As DNA, the CDR3 is TGTGCCAGCAGCGCTGGGACAGCCGCTGAAGCTTTCTTT.

J is TRBJ1-2 and V is TRBV25-1, with TRBD1 identical over 9 bases. This CDR3 comprises 14 residues. Germline V CDR1 and CDR2: MGHDK, SYGVNS. V lost 2 bases and J lost 5; bases outside the gene matches: 3. The DNA of the CDR3 is TGTGCCAGCAGTGAACTTGGACAGGGGTATGGCTACACCTTC. Residues: CASSELGQGYGYTF.

V gene TRBV11-1 combines with J gene TRBJ2-7, with 14 bases lining up with TRBD2. Trimming removed 5 bases from V and 4 bases from J; junction bases left unmatched: 4. Germline CDR1 reads SGHAT; CDR2 reads FQDESV (reference sequence). The CDR3 loop spans 15 amino acids. The CDR3 is CASSQGLAGVYEQYF. CDR3 DNA: TGTGCCAGCAGCCAGGGACTAGCGGGAGTATACGAGCAGTACTTC.

In DNA form, the CDR3 reads TGTGCCAGCAGGCCCACCGGGGGGCCCTACAATGAGCAGTTCTTC. It codes for CASRPTGGPYNEQFF. The chain links TRBV2 to TRBJ2-1; D might be TRBD2 (7 bases). This CDR3 has 15 amino acids. CDR1 is SNHLY and CDR2 is FYNNEI in the germline V gene. V was shortened by 6 bases and J by 2 bases, with 14 bases between the two germline ends. The complete variable domain, with remaining parts taken from reference TRBV2 and TRBJ2-1, reads EPEVTQTPSHQVTQMGQEVILRCVPISNHLYFYWYRQILGQKVEFLVSFYNNEISEKSEIFDDQFSVERPDGSNFTLKIRSTKLEDSAMYFCASRPTGGPYNEQFFGPGTRLTVL.